The T cell receptor (beta chain) described here comes from a study of T cells in Graves' hyperthyroidism and ophthalmopathy. Amplification of TCR beta CDR3 regions was performed using RNA transcripts as template. HTBI primers drove first-round RT-PCR of the TCR CDR3. TCRdb ran MiXCR on the multiplex PCR reads and lists one entry per CDR3 protein. Found here are 200,000 to 300,000 distinct CDR3 sequences, around 17% of them singletons; the top ten hold less than 35%. CDR1 is MNHNS and CDR2 is SASEGT in the germline V gene. This CDR3 contains 18 residues. The junction had 13 bases not matched to a gene; V was cut back by 8 bases and J by 0 bases.

The sequenced material came from blood. This receptor was identified in a woman younger than 30 with Graves' ophthalmopathy. The chain is built from TRBV6-1 and TRBJ2-3, with 11 bases matching TRBD2. The CDR3 coding sequence is TGTGCCAGCTCCCAAAGGCCGGGACTAGCGGAGAGCACAGATACGCAGTATTTT. Its translation is CASSQRPGLAESTDTQYF.